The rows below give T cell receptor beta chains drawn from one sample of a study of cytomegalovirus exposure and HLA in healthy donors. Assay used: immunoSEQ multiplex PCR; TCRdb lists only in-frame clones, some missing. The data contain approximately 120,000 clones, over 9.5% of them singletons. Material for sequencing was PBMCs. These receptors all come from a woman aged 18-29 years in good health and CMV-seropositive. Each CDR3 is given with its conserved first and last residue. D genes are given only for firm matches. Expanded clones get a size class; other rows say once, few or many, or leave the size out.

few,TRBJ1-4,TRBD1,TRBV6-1,TGTGCCAGCAGGGGACAGGGGGCAACTAATGAAAAACTGTTTTTT,CASRGQGATNEKLFF
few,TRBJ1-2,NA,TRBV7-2,TGTGCCAGCAGCTTATCAGGGGTCAGGGGCTATGGCTACACCTTC,CASSLSGVRGYGYTF
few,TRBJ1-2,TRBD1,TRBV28,TGTGCCAGCAGTATCCAGGGGGCGCGGGGCTATGGCTACACCTTC,CASSIQGARGYGYTF
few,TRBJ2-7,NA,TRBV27,TGTGCCAGCAGATCATCAGGGTCCTACGAGCAGTACTTC,CASRSSGSYEQYF
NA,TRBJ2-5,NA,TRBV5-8,TGTGCCAGCAGCTTAAGCGAAGTCAACCAAGAGACCCAGTACTTC,CASSLSEVNQETQYF
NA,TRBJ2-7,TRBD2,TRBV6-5,TGTGCCACTTTCGGGCTAGCGGGAGCGAAGCAGTACTTC,CATFGLAGAKQYF
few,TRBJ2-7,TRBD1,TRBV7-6,TGTGCCAGCAGCTTAGACAGGGGAACGAGCTACGAGCAGTACTTC,CASSLDRGTSYEQYF
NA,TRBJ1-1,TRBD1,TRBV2,TGTGCCAGCCGCACAGGGGTTCCTGAAGCTTTCTTT,CASRTGVPEAFF
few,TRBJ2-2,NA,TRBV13,TGTGCCAGCAGCTCGAGCTCCGGGGAGCTGTTTTTT,CASSSSSGELFF
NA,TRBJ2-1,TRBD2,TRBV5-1,TGCGCCAGCAGCTTCAATAGCGGGAGCCTAGATGAGCAGTTCTTC,CASSFNSGSLDEQFF
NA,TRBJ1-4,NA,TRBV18,TGTGCCAGCTCACCACGGGTTCCGACAGAGGCAACTAATGAAAAACTGTTTTTT,CASSPRVPTEATNEKLFF
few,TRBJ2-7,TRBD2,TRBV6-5,TGTGCCAGCAGTTCCTTTAGCGGGAGGGCCTACGAGCAGTACTTC,CASSSFSGRAYEQYF
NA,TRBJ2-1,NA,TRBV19,TGTGCCAGTAACCCGACTACGGGGTACAATGAGCAGTTCTTC,CASNPTTGYNEQFF
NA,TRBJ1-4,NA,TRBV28,TGTGCCAGCAGTGCCCGGACAGTTCTAAATGAAAAACTGTTTTTT,CASSARTVLNEKLFF
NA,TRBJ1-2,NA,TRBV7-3,TGTGCCAGCAGCTTGACCCAAGGCGGAGCGGGGAGCGGCTACACCTTC,CASSLTQGGAGSGYTF
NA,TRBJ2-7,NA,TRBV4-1,TGCGCCAGCAGCCAAGGGGCCGGGGTGGGCTACGAGCAGTACTTC,CASSQGAGVGYEQYF
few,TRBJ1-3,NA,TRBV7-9,TGTGCCAGCAGCTTAGCGGACACAGCTGGAAACACCATATATTTT,CASSLADTAGNTIYF
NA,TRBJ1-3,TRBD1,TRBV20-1,TGCAGTGCGCTCAGGGGGGACACCATATATTTT,CSALRGDTIYF
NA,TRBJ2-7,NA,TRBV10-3,TGTGCCATCAGTGGGAGGTTGGGAACTGAGCAGTACTTC,CAISGRLGTEQYF
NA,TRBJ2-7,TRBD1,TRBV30,TGTGCCTGGAGCCCGACAGGGGCGAGCTCCTACGAGCAGTACTTC,CAWSPTGASSYEQYF
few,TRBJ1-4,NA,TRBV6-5,TGTGCCAGCAGACCGGTCGGGGGTGAAAAACTGTTTTTT,CASRPVGGEKLFF
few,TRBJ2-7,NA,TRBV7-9,TGTGCCAGCAGCTTTGGCGGCACCGCCTACGAGCAGTACTTC,CASSFGGTAYEQYF
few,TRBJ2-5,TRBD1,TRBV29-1,TGCAGCGTATCAGGGGGCTCAGAGACCCAGTACTTC,CSVSGGSETQYF
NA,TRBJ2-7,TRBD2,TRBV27,TGTGCCAGCCGCCCCGGGCTAGCGGGAGGGAGTGAGCAGTACTTC,CASRPGLAGGSEQYF
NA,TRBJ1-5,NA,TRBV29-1,TGCAGCTCTCGGGGGGCGGTAAATCAGCCCCAGCATTTT,CSSRGAVNQPQHF
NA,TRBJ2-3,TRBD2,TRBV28,TGTGCCAGCAGTTTATTCGGGACTAGGTTAGATACGCAGTATTTT,CASSLFGTRLDTQYF
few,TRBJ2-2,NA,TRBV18,TGTGCCAGCTCACCAGGTGTAGCGCGGGGTAACACCGGGGAGCTGTTTTTT,CASSPGVARGNTGELFF
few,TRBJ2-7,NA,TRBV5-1,TGCGCCAGCAGCCCAGGTTTCGGAGTGGGAGAGGGTGGCAACGAGCAGTACTTC,CASSPGFGVGEGGNEQYF
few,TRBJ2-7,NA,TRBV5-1,TGCGCCAGCAGCTTTTCGAGAGGGGGCTACGAGCAGTACTTC,CASSFSRGGYEQYF
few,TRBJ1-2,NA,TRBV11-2,TGTGCCAGCAGCTTTAGCACAGGGAATGGCTACACCTTC,CASSFSTGNGYTF
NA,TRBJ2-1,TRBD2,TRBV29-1,TGCAGCGTCACGCCGGGACTAGCGGGAAAAGTAAATGAGCAGTTCTTC,CSVTPGLAGKVNEQFF
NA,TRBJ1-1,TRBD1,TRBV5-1,TGCGCCAGCAGCAAACAGGGGGAGAACACTGAAGCTTTCTTT,CASSKQGENTEAFF
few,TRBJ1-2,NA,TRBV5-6,TGTGCCAGCAGCTTGGGTGGCGGCAGCTATGGCTACACCTTC,CASSLGGGSYGYTF